The sequence of this T cell receptor beta chain was determined in a study of brain metastases from non-small cell lung cancer. Whole-study results and caveats: T-cell infiltration was lower in brain metastases than primaries (P < 0.001). TCR repertoires overlapped largely between brain metastases and matched primaries.

The CDR3 totals 13 residues. Per germline, CDR1 LGHNT and CDR2 FRNRAP. V lost 5 bases and J lost 6; bases outside the gene matches: 4. As to this clone: The antigen remains unidentified.

Assay used: immunoSEQ multiplex PCR; TCRdb lists only in-frame clones, some missing. Here the sample spans roughly 5,000 clones, 60% to 85% being singletons. The specimen sequenced was primary lung tumor tissue. This TCR was recovered from a donor at least 40 years old with non-small cell lung cancer. The V call is TRBV12-5, the J call TRBJ1-2; 9 bases align to TRBD1. The CDR3 loop is CASGAQGADGYTF. The DNA for the CDR3 is TGTGCTAGTGGTGCACAGGGGGCGGATGGCTACACCTTC.